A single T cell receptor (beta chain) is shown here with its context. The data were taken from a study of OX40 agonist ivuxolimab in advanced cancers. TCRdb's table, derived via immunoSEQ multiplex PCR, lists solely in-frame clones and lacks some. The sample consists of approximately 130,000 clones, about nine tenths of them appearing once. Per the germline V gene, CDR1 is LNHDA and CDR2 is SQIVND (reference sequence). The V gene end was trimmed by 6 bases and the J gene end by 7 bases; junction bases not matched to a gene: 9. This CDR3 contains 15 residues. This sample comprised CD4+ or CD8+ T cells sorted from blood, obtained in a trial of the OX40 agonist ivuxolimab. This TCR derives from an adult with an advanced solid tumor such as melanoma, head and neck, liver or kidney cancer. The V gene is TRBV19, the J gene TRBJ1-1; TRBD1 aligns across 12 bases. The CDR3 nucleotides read TGTGCCAGTAGGCCACCGGGACAGGGGGCGAGTGAAGCTTTCTTT. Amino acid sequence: CASRPPGQGASEAFF.